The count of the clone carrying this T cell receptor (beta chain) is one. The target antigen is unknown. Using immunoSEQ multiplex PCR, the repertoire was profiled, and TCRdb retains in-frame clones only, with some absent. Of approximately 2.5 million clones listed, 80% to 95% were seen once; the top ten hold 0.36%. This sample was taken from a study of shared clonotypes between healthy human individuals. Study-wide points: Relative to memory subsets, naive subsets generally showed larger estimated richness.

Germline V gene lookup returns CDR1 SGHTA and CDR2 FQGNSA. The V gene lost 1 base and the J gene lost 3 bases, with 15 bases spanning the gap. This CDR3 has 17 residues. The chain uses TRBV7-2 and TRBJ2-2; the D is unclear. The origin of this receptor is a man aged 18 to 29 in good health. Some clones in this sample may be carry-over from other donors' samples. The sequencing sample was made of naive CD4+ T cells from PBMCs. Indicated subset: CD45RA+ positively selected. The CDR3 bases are TGTGCCAGCAGCTTAGGAGGTTCGAGAATTTACACCGGGGAGCTGTTTTTT. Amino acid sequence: CASSLGGSRIYTGELFF.